This entry is about one T cell receptor (beta chain). Its target is unknown. The sample has other DNA sequences that encode this CDR3 too. This sample was included in a study of T cell responses to AZD1222 COVID-19 vaccine. Doses given second, at about 4 or about 12 weeks, were pooled. Libraries were prepared by immunoSEQ multiplex PCR; TCRdb keeps only in-frame clonotypes and omits some of them. There are 85,000 to 90,000 clones in the sample; roughly 89% occur only once, and 4% to 5% lies in the top ten. Study conclusions and caveats: A mostly white British donor set with more females was recruited, and clonal diversity was possibly underestimated. Repertoires were sampled only after the peak T cell response.

Unmatched junction bases numbered 1, after V lost 6 bases and J lost 2 bases. The CDR3 runs 13 residues. Germline CDR1 SNHLY, CDR2 FYNNEI. The sequence came from an adult who received the AZD1222 COVID-19 vaccine. The input for sequencing was peripheral blood, taken 28 days after the second AZD1222 dose. The chain joins TRBV2 to TRBJ1-5, with 7 nucleotides matching TRBD1. CDR3 in DNA: TGTGCCAGCAGCGGGACAGGCAATCAGCCCCAGCATTTT. Protein: CASSGTGNQPQHF.